Listed below are T cell receptor beta chains from one sample, sequenced in a study of monozygotic twins with inflammatory bowel disease. TCRdb re-analyzed the 5' RACE reads; it lists each CDR3 protein once, without DNA. The sample table sets out approximately 200,000 distinct CDR3 sequences. The sequenced sample consisted of blood. These receptors all come from a human donor with ulcerative colitis or Crohn's disease, or a healthy co-twin of an affected twin (not recorded which). Both conserved end residues are part of each CDR3.

j_gene,v_gene,CDR3aa
TRBJ2-7,TRBV6-2/TRBV6-3,CASSSDPHLTGEDEQYF
TRBJ1-1,TRBV12-3/TRBV12-4,CASSPPGTGLEAFF
TRBJ2-7,TRBV4-1,CASSRLQGANYEQYF
TRBJ2-5,TRBV2,CASSGQGASQETQYF
TRBJ1-1,TRBV5-4,CASSLSKNTEAFF
TRBJ2-3,TRBV11-1,CASSPFLARGPRTDTQYF
TRBJ1-5,TRBV11-2,CASSLDLYQPQHF
TRBJ1-2,TRBV6-6,CASSYSTGFRGYTF
TRBJ2-3,TRBV4-1,CASSRRATGAADTQYF
TRBJ2-3,TRBV6-4,CASKVQASMDTQYF
TRBJ1-5,TRBV29-1,CSVEAFYSNQPQHF
TRBJ2-3,TRBV12-3/TRBV12-4,CASTPEGRTDTQYF
TRBJ1-4,TRBV7-9,CASSLRAGAEKLFF
TRBJ1-1,TRBV18,CASSEDRNTEAFF
TRBJ2-3,TRBV5-1,CASSFGEGARGTDTQYF
TRBJ2-7,TRBV11-2,CASQGGRSYEQYF
TRBJ1-5,TRBV5-1,CASSLGERGNQPQHF
TRBJ1-5,TRBV6-2/TRBV6-3,CASSYRGNQPQHF
TRBJ2-3,TRBV2,CASSLGGQPRGTDTQYF
TRBJ2-7,TRBV3-1,CASSQIRTSYEQYF
TRBJ1-2,TRBV3-1,CASSFSYGYTF
TRBJ1-1,TRBV15,CATSGSRTDTEAFF
TRBJ2-7,TRBV7-9,CASSRITGEVYEQYF
TRBJ2-7,TRBV27,CASSFRQGSWDEQYF
TRBJ2-2,TRBV5-5,CASSLAINTGELFF
TRBJ2-3,TRBV25-1,CASSDHSWDSLTDTQYF
TRBJ2-7,TRBV5-6,CASSPLEGAYEQYF
TRBJ2-5,TRBV7-2,CASSLTLAGGSLTQYF
TRBJ1-2,TRBV7-8,CASSSGYRLANYGYTF
TRBJ2-1,TRBV7-2,CASSFIGNEQFF
TRBJ2-3,TRBV12-3/TRBV12-4,CASSPISGVSTDTQYF
TRBJ1-6,TRBV12-3/TRBV12-4,CASSLRWGRGPQVSNSPLHF
TRBJ1-1,TRBV3-1,CASSQAVGNTEAFF
TRBJ1-2,TRBV3-1,CASSPSGPPRGYTF
TRBJ1-4,TRBV11-2,CASSPYIRDTNEKLFF
TRBJ2-5,TRBV6-6,CASSYSWSQETQYF